The rows below give T cell receptor beta chains drawn from one sample of a study of beta chain features in type 1 diabetes. Method: immunoSEQ multiplex PCR; TCRdb's copy keeps in-frame clones and lacks some. The repertoire has hundreds of thousands of clones, under 15% of them found once; the top ten carry about 0.02%. The sequencing sample was made of naive CD4+ T cells from blood. All receptors come from a man younger than 35 with type 1 diabetes. Both conserved end residues are trimmed from each CDR3. Fields, in order: clone size, J gene, D gene, V gene, CDR3 protein. The D gene is left open where the match is weak. Where a row states a size, it is once, few, many or the class of an expanded clone; other rows omit it.

clone size: .; J gene: TRBJ2-1; D gene: .; V gene: TRBV28; CDR3 protein: ASMVETVYSYNEQF
clone size: .; J gene: .; D gene: .; V gene: TRBV7-9; CDR3 protein: ASSSSLHEQY
clone size: .; J gene: TRBJ1-1; D gene: .; V gene: TRBV5-1; CDR3 protein: ASSINMNTEAF
clone size: .; J gene: TRBJ1-2; D gene: .; V gene: TRBV30; CDR3 protein: ASQVAGSYYGYT
clone size: few; J gene: TRBJ2-3; D gene: TRBD2; V gene: TRBV18; CDR3 protein: ASSPGTSSGDTQY
clone size: few; J gene: TRBJ2-7; D gene: .; V gene: TRBV5-1; CDR3 protein: ASSKRESYEQY
clone size: few; J gene: TRBJ1-5; D gene: .; V gene: TRBV6-1; CDR3 protein: ASSEGHQPQH
clone size: .; J gene: TRBJ2-2; D gene: .; V gene: TRBV30; CDR3 protein: AWSPQGTARGELF
clone size: .; J gene: TRBJ2-7; D gene: TRBD1; V gene: TRBV19; CDR3 protein: ASSLRQGPFYEQY
clone size: .; J gene: TRBJ2-2; D gene: .; V gene: TRBV5-1; CDR3 protein: ASSLEVSGWNTGELF
clone size: .; J gene: TRBJ2-2; D gene: .; V gene: TRBV29-1; CDR3 protein: SAQSGELF
clone size: few; J gene: TRBJ1-2; D gene: TRBD1; V gene: TRBV5-4; CDR3 protein: ASSSQGGRDGYT
clone size: .; J gene: TRBJ2-5; D gene: .; V gene: TRBV11-2; CDR3 protein: ASSLGQPPSTQY